These 27 T cell receptor beta chains originate from one sample sequenced in a study of blood T cell repertoires in COVID-19. Method: immunoSEQ multiplex PCR; TCRdb's copy keeps in-frame clones and lacks some. This table has more than 150,000 clones, around 87% appearing once. Input material: peripheral blood. The source of these receptors is a man aged 35-49 years with active or convalescent COVID-19.

V gene TRBV3-1 (or the pseudogene TRBV3-2) combines with J gene TRBJ1-5; D uncertain. The CDR3 spans 17 residues. Trimming removed 3 bases from V and 1 base from J, with 16 bases in between. Germline assignment: CDR1 LGHDT and CDR2 YNNKEL (reference sequence). CDR3 nucleotides: TGTGCCAGCAGCCAGACTAGGGTCGGAATAAGCAATCAGCCCCAGCATTTT. This codes for CASSQTRVGISNQPQHF.

The V call is TRBV18, the J call TRBJ1-6; 9 positions agree with TRBD1. Germline V lookup: CDR1 KGHSH, CDR2 LQKENI. Unmatched junction bases numbered 2, after V lost 2 bases and J lost 6 bases. The CDR3 covers 15 residues. The CDR3 region is CASSPGTGTNSPLHF. In nucleotides, the CDR3 is TGTGCCAGCTCACCAGGGACAGGGACTAATTCACCCCTCCACTTT.

The chain carries TRBV6-5 and TRBJ2-3, with TRBD2 identical over 8 bases. This CDR3 contains 15 residues. The trim removed 5 bases at V and 4 bases at J, leaving 8 bases unmatched. Germline CDR1 is MNHEY and CDR2 is SVGAGI. The CDR3, as DNA: TGTGCCAGCAGTCGCCGGGGGGGCATTGCAGATACGCAGTATTTT. Amino acid sequence: CASSRRGGIADTQYF.

The chain has TRBV6-4 and TRBJ2-1; TRBD1 might be the D (5 bases). There are 18 residues in the CDR3. Trimming cost V 5 bases and J 2 bases, with 22 bases left between them. The germline CDR1 and CDR2 sequences are MRHNA and SNTAGT. CDR3 sequence reads: CASSRLGFGAGTYNEQFF. CDR3 nucleotides: TGTGCCAGCAGTAGACTTGGCTTTGGGGCTGGAACCTACAATGAGCAGTTCTTC.

The gene calls are TRBV5-4 and TRBJ1-3; unclear D gene. CDR1 is SGHNT and CDR2 is YYREEE in the germline V gene (reference sequence). The V gene lost 9 bases and the J gene lost 0 bases, with 19 bases spanning the gap. CDR3 length: 16 residues. Written as DNA, the CDR3 is TGTGCCACTAGACCCTGGGGAGGGATCTCTGGAAACACCATATATTTT. Protein product: CATRPWGGISGNTIYF.

The V and J genes are TRBV15 and TRBJ1-4; 8 bases are a match to TRBD1. V shed 3 bases, J shed 4 bases, and the junction held 1 base outside the gene matches. Per germline, CDR1 LNHNV and CDR2 YYDKDF (reference sequence). There are 14 residues in the CDR3. The CDR3 nucleotides read TGTGCCACCAGCAGGGACAGGGTTAATGAAAAACTGTTTTTT. This sequence encodes CATSRDRVNEKLFF. Supplemented by reference TRBV15 and TRBJ1-4, the full variable domain reads DAMVIQNPRYQVTQFGKPVTLSCSQTLNHNVMYWYQQKSSQAPKLLFHYYDKDFNNEADTPDNFQSRRPNTSFCFLDIRSPGLGDTAMYLCATSRDRVNEKLFFGSGTQLSVL.

The chain employs TRBV4-1 and TRBJ2-5; 8 bases agree with TRBD2. This CDR3 has 16 amino acids. Germline trimming cut 3 bases from V and 2 bases from J; bases unmatched to any gene: 8. Per germline, CDR1 MGHRA and CDR2 YSYEKL. The CDR3 nucleotides read TGCGCCAGCAGCCAGTATCGGGGGGGCCAGCAAGAGACCCAGTACTTC. Translation gives CASSQYRGGQQETQYF.

The chain carries TRBV19 and TRBJ2-2; D gene ambiguous. Germline V CDR1 and CDR2: LNHDA, SQIVND (reference sequence). Deletions cut 5 bases from V and 0 bases from J, with 7 bases between. This CDR3 has 14 residues. The CDR3: CASSEHSNTGELFF. CDR3 bases: TGTGCCAGTAGTGAGCATTCGAACACCGGGGAGCTGTTTTTT. The full variable domain, with the rest looked up from reference TRBV19 and TRBJ2-2, is DGGITQSPKYLFRKEGQNVTLSCEQNLNHDAMYWYRQDPGQGLRLIYYSQIVNDFQKGDIAEGYSVSREKKESFPLTVTSAQKNPTAFYLCASSEHSNTGELFFGEGSRLTVL.

This clone was counted at least ten times. The rearrangement joins TRBV11-2 to TRBJ2-7; 8 bases are a match to TRBD1. The CDR3 totals 12 residues. V gave up 10 bases and J gave up 5 bases; unmatched junction bases: 7. Germline CDR1 and CDR2: SGHAT and FQNNGV. The CDR3 sequence: CATEGQVHEQYF. CDR3 coding DNA: TGTGCCACCGAGGGACAGGTCCACGAGCAGTACTTC.

The chain is built from TRBV19 and TRBJ1-1, with 10 bases matching TRBD1. J gave up 0 bases and V 5 bases, and 6 bases lay outside the gene matches. The germline V gene has CDR1 LNHDA and CDR2 SQIVND (reference sequence). The CDR3 is 16 residues long. The CDR3 reads CASSLRGTGVNTEAFF. CDR3 in DNA: TGTGCCAGTAGTCTTAGAGGGACAGGGGTGAACACTGAAGCTTTCTTT.

This sequence joins TRBV12-3 or TRBV12-4 and TRBJ1-1, with TRBD1 as a possible D gene (6 bases). V was clipped by 2 bases and J by 3 bases, with 7 bases between them. The CDR3 sequence is 13 residues long. The DNA of the CDR3 is TGTGCCAGCAGTTTAAGACAGGACACTGAAGCTTTCTTT. Encoded protein: CASSLRQDTEAFF.

The CDR3 nucleotides read TGCGCCAGCAGCGGGAGCTCTGGAAACACCATATATTTT. As protein: CASSGSSGNTIYF. This sequence joins TRBV5-1 and TRBJ1-3; D call uncertain. V lost 4 bases and J 0 bases, leaving 5 bases between the germline ends. CDR1 and CDR2 (germline): SGHRS, YFSETQ. There are 13 residues in the CDR3.

In nucleotides, the CDR3 is TGTGCCAGCAGCCCCGGGACAGCGCCCTACGAGCAGTACTTC. It specifies CASSPGTAPYEQYF. The chain couples TRBV7-2 to TRBJ2-7; TRBD1 aligns across 7 bases. The CDR3 spans 14 residues. Germline V gene lookup returns CDR1 SGHTA and CDR2 FQGNSA. V lost 5 bases and J lost 2; bases outside the gene matches: 6.

This clone has just a few counts. V gene TRBV28 combines with J gene TRBJ2-2; TRBD1 matches at 8 bases. The V gene's germline CDR1 is MDHEN and CDR2 SYDVKM. This CDR3 has 14 residues. The ends lost 10 bases at V and 2 bases at J; junction bases unmatched: 6. CDR3 loop: CATSDRGNTGELFF. The CDR3 nucleotides read TGTGCCACCAGCGACAGGGGAAACACCGGGGAGCTGTTTTTT.

This clone was picked up one time. The chain carries TRBV19 and TRBJ2-1; D is unresolved. CDR3 length: 15 amino acids. V gave up 5 bases and J gave up 6 bases, with 17 bases separating them. CDR1 is LNHDA, CDR2 SQIVND, per germline (reference sequence). CDR3 protein: CASSPGVFRSNEQFF. The CDR3 nucleotides read TGTGCCAGTAGTCCCGGAGTGTTCCGTAGCAATGAGCAGTTCTTC. The whole variable domain, filled in from reference TRBV19 and TRBJ2-1, reads DGGITQSPKYLFRKEGQNVTLSCEQNLNHDAMYWYRQDPGQGLRLIYYSQIVNDFQKGDIAEGYSVSREKKESFPLTVTSAQKNPTAFYLCASSPGVFRSNEQFFGPGTRLTVL.

The chain is built from TRBV28 and TRBJ1-6; D is unresolved. The CDR3 sequence is 14 residues long. Germline values: CDR1 MDHEN, CDR2 SYDVKM. V lost 2 bases to trimming and J lost 10 bases, with 12 bases between them. CDR3 protein: CASSLQVIESPLHF. CDR3 DNA sequence: TGTGCCAGCAGTTTACAGGTCATAGAGTCACCCCTCCACTTT.

The chain couples TRBV18 to TRBJ1-2, with a possible D match to TRBD1 (5 bases). Trimming cost V 3 bases and J 4 bases, with 15 bases left between them. Germline V gene lookup returns CDR1 KGHSH and CDR2 LQKENI. The CDR3 runs 15 residues. CDR3: CASSPNPGLLYGYTF. CDR3 DNA sequence: TGTGCCAGCTCACCCAACCCGGGACTCCTCTATGGCTACACCTTC.

This clone has just one count. This chain uses TRBV28 with TRBJ2-1; 8 bases align to TRBD1. The junction had 7 bases not matched to a gene; V was cut back by 6 bases and J by 0 bases. The germline V gene encodes CDR1 MDHEN and CDR2 SYDVKM. The CDR3 has 16 residues. As DNA, the CDR3 is TGTGCCAGCAGCGTTGGGGGGACAGGCTCCTACAATGAGCAGTTCTTC. As protein: CASSVGGTGSYNEQFF.

This clone showed up just once. This chain links TRBV18 with TRBJ1-2; 7 bases agree with TRBD1. Germline CDR1 and CDR2: KGHSH and LQKENI. This CDR3 comprises 15 residues. Trimming cost V 2 bases and J 4 bases; bases outside gene matches: 7. CDR3 nucleotides: TGTGCCAGCTCACCAGGGACAGTTACCACCTATGGCTACACCTTC. Translation gives CASSPGTVTTYGYTF.

The V call is TRBV19, the J call TRBJ1-6; D is unclear. The CDR3 contains 16 residues. V lost 4 bases to trimming and J lost 8 bases, with 18 bases between them. The germline V gene encodes CDR1 LNHDA and CDR2 SQIVND (reference sequence). CDR3: CASSTEWTEVDSPLHF. CDR3 coding DNA: TGTGCCAGTAGTACAGAATGGACGGAGGTGGATTCACCCCTCCACTTT.

The chain uses TRBV19 and TRBJ1-5; 8 bases map to TRBD1. This CDR3 spans 15 amino acids. Trimming cost V 6 bases and J 6 bases; bases outside gene matches: 10. CDR1 LNHDA and CDR2 SQIVND come from the germline V gene (reference sequence). This CDR3 is CASSTTGDRSQPQHF. Here the CDR3 DNA reads TGTGCCAGTAGCACGACAGGGGATCGGAGTCAGCCCCAGCATTTT.

The chain is built from TRBV6-2 or TRBV6-3 and TRBJ1-1; 9 nucleotides agree with TRBD1. After removal of 4 bases from V and 6 bases from J, the junction contained 6 bases not matched to a gene. Germline CDR1 is MNHEY and CDR2 is SVGEGT. The CDR3 extends over 14 amino acids. The DNA of the CDR3 is TGTGCCAGCAGTTTAACAGGGGGCGACGCTGAAGCTTTCTTT. This translates into CASSLTGGDAEAFF.

V usage is TRBV6-5 and J usage is TRBJ2-1; 7 bases agree with TRBD2. This CDR3 comprises 14 residues. Germline loops: CDR1 MNHEY, CDR2 SVGAGI. V trimming: 5 bases; J trimming: 4 bases; junction bases outside the gene matches: 5. CDR3 sequence reads: CASSPSRGYNEQFF. In nucleotides, the CDR3 is TGTGCCAGCAGTCCGTCGCGGGGGTACAATGAGCAGTTCTTC.

The DNA of the CDR3 is TGTGCCAGCAGCCCCTTAGCGGGGGGACTGAACACCGGGGAGCTGTTTTTT. This codes for CASSPLAGGLNTGELFF. The chain couples TRBV7-2 to TRBJ2-2; TRBD2 matches 10 bases. V was clipped by 5 bases and J by 1 base; unmatched bases: 7. CDR3 size: 17 residues. Germline V gene sequence: CDR1 SGHTA, CDR2 FQGNSA.

This chain joins TRBV21-1 and TRBJ1-5; no check of the table's D call, TRBD1, against the DNA was made. TRBV21-1 is a pseudogene locus. This CDR3 has 18 amino acids. CDR3 in DNA: TGTGCCAGCAGCCCCCAAGGGGCAGGGGCGTGTGTGAATCAGCCCCAGCATTTT. Translation gives CASSPQGAGACVNQPQHF.

This clone was seen just once. The chain recombines TRBV11-1 with TRBJ1-1; TRBD1 aligns across 7 bases. V shed 4 bases, J shed 3 bases, and the junction held 2 bases outside the gene matches. Germline loops: CDR1 SGHAT, CDR2 FQDESV (reference sequence). CDR3 length: 13 amino acids. The chain's CDR3 is CASSSGGYTEAFF. In nucleotides, the CDR3 is TGTGCCAGCAGCTCAGGGGGGTACACTGAAGCTTTCTTT. Filled out from reference TRBV11-1 and TRBJ1-1, the complete variable domain reads EAEVAQSPRYKITEKSQAVAFWCDPISGHATLYWYRQILGQGPELLVQFQDESVVDDSQLPKDRFSAERLKGVDSTLKIQPAELGDSAMYLCASSSGGYTEAFFGQGTRLTVV.

The gene calls are TRBV20-1 and TRBJ2-3; D gene ambiguous. The CDR3 consists of 12 residues. CDR1 and CDR2 (germline): DFQATT, SNEGSKA (reference sequence). V was trimmed by 3 bases and J by 4 bases, leaving 8 bases between them. DNA of the CDR3: TGCAGTGCTAGTCCCCGGGCAGATACGCAGTATTTT. This sequence encodes CSASPRADTQYF.